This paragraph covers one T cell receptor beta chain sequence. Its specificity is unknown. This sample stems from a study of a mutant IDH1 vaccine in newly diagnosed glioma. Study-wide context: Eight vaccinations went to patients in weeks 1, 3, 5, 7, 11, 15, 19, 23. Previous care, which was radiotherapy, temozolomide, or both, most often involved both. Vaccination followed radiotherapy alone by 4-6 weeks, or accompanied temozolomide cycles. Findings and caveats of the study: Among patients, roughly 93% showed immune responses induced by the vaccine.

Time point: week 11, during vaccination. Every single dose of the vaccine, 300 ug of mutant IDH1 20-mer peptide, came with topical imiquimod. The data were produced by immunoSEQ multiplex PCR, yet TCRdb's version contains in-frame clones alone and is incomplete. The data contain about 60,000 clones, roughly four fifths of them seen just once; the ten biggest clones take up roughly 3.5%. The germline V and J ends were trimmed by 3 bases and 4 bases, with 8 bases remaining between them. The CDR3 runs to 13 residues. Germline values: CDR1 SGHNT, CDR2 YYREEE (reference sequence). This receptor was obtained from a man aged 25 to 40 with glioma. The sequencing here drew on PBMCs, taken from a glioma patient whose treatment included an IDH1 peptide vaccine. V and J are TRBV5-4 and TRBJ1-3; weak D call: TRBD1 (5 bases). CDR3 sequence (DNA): TGTGCCAGCAGCTCCCCAGGGGGAAACACCATATATTTT. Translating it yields CASSSPGGNTIYF.